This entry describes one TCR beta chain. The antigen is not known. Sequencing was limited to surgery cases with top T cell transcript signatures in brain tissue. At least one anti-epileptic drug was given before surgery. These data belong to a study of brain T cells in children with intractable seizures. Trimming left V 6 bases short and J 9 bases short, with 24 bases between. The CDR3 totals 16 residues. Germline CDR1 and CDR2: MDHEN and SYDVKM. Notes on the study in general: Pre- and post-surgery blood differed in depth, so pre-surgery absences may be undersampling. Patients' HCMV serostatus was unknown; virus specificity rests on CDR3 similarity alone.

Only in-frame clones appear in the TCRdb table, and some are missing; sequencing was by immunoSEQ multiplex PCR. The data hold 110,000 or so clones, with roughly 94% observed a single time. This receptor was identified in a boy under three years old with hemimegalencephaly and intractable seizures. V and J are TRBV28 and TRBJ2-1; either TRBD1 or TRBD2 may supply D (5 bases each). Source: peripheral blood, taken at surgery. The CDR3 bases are TGTGCCAGCAGCCTAAGGGCCCCACTTTCAGGGAGTGAGCAGTTCTTC. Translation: CASSLRAPLSGSEQFF.